This is a list of T cell receptor beta chains from one sample in a study of shared clonotypes between healthy human individuals. Profiled with immunoSEQ multiplex PCR; TCRdb holds only in-frame clones, not every one. The repertoire consists of 980,000 or so clones, with approximately 80% occurring once and the leading ten covering over 1.3%. The sample taken for sequencing was memory CD4+ T cells sorted from blood. The receptor source for this set is a young man in good health. Each CDR3 is given with its conserved first and last residue. A D gene is named only where the DNA matches it firmly. Rows may omit the clone size; those that give it use once, few, many or a size class.

CDR3 DNA: TGTGCCAGCAGTTTCGGGACTTCCAGCTCCTATAATTCACCCCTCCACTTT; CDR3 protein: CASSFGTSSSYNSPLHF; V gene: TRBV7-9; J gene: TRBJ1-6; D gene: .; clone size: .
CDR3 DNA: TGTGCCACCAGCAGGGAGACAGTTTATGGCTACACCTTC; CDR3 protein: CATSRETVYGYTF; V gene: TRBV15; J gene: TRBJ1-2; D gene: .; clone size: few
CDR3 DNA: TGTGCCAGCAGCTTAGAGAGGGGGAAAGGTGAAAAACTGTTTTTT; CDR3 protein: CASSLERGKGEKLFF; V gene: TRBV11-2; J gene: TRBJ1-4; D gene: .; clone size: few
CDR3 DNA: TGTGCCAGCTCAAATCTTGATCGGACTGAAGCTTTCTTT; CDR3 protein: CASSNLDRTEAFF; V gene: TRBV18; J gene: TRBJ1-1; D gene: .; clone size: many
CDR3 DNA: TGTGCCAGCAGCTTACGACAGGGGAACACTGAAGCTTTCTTT; CDR3 protein: CASSLRQGNTEAFF; V gene: TRBV13; J gene: TRBJ1-1; D gene: TRBD1; clone size: .
CDR3 DNA: TGTGCCAGCAGTTTAATGGCTCAGCCCCAGCATTTT; CDR3 protein: CASSLMAQPQHF; V gene: TRBV28; J gene: TRBJ1-5; D gene: .; clone size: .
CDR3 DNA: TGTGCCAGCAGCTTAACGGCCCATACGCAGTATTTT; CDR3 protein: CASSLTAHTQYF; V gene: TRBV5-4; J gene: TRBJ2-3; D gene: .; clone size: .
CDR3 DNA: TGTGCCAGCAGCCCTAAATCATTCATCTACGAGCAGTACTTC; CDR3 protein: CASSPKSFIYEQYF; V gene: TRBV11-1; J gene: TRBJ2-7; D gene: .; clone size: .
CDR3 DNA: TGCGCCAGCAGCTCGTCGGAGGCCCAGTACTTC; CDR3 protein: CASSSSEAQYF; V gene: TRBV5-1; J gene: TRBJ2-5; D gene: .; clone size: .
CDR3 DNA: TGTGCCAGCACCCGGGGGATAGCTAATGAAAAACTGTTTTTT; CDR3 protein: CASTRGIANEKLFF; V gene: TRBV28; J gene: TRBJ1-4; D gene: .; clone size: .
CDR3 DNA: TGTGCCAGCAGTTACCTCAGTGAAGCTTTCTTT; CDR3 protein: CASSYLSEAFF; V gene: TRBV6-6; J gene: TRBJ1-1; D gene: .; clone size: few
CDR3 DNA: TGTGCCAGCGGCCTAGCGGGTGGGCGCGAGCAGTACTTC; CDR3 protein: CASGLAGGREQYF; V gene: TRBV6-1; J gene: TRBJ2-7; D gene: TRBD2; clone size: .
CDR3 DNA: TGTGCCAGCAGCAGTCTACAGGCAATCTCTGGAAACACCATATATTTT; CDR3 protein: CASSSLQAISGNTIYF; V gene: TRBV9; J gene: TRBJ1-3; D gene: .; clone size: .
CDR3 DNA: TGTGCCAGCAGTGAGGGGGCATTGACGCAGCCCCAGCATTTT; CDR3 protein: CASSEGALTQPQHF; V gene: TRBV6-5; J gene: TRBJ1-5; D gene: TRBD1; clone size: .
CDR3 DNA: TGTGCCAGCAGCCCCTCAGGACGGATAGAAGCTTTCTTT; CDR3 protein: CASSPSGRIEAFF; V gene: TRBV7-9; J gene: TRBJ1-1; D gene: .; clone size: .
CDR3 DNA: TGTGCCAGCAGTGAAGCGCTCTCATTGGGGACAGGGGATGGCTACACCTTC; CDR3 protein: CASSEALSLGTGDGYTF; V gene: TRBV6-1; J gene: TRBJ1-2; D gene: TRBD1; clone size: .
CDR3 DNA: TGTGCCAGCACCTACCAACGGGTTGGTTATGGCTACACCTTC; CDR3 protein: CASTYQRVGYGYTF; V gene: TRBV6-5; J gene: TRBJ1-2; D gene: .; clone size: .
CDR3 DNA: TGTGCCAGCAGTCCGGCGTATAACTATGGCTACACCTTC; CDR3 protein: CASSPAYNYGYTF; V gene: TRBV6-6; J gene: TRBJ1-2; D gene: .; clone size: .
CDR3 DNA: TGTGCCAGCAGTTACACCCGGACAGGGGGGTCCTATGGCTACACCTTC; CDR3 protein: CASSYTRTGGSYGYTF; V gene: TRBV10-3; J gene: TRBJ1-2; D gene: TRBD1; clone size: .
CDR3 DNA: TGTGCCAGCAGTCCCTGGGGGGCAATCTCCTACAATGAGCAGTTCTTC; CDR3 protein: CASSPWGAISYNEQFF; V gene: TRBV2; J gene: TRBJ2-1; D gene: .; clone size: .
CDR3 DNA: TGTGCCAGCACGGCCGAGGGGAATGCTGAAGCTTTCTTT; CDR3 protein: CASTAEGNAEAFF; V gene: TRBV28; J gene: TRBJ1-1; D gene: .; clone size: .
CDR3 DNA: TGTGCCAGTATCGACAGGAACACCTACGAGCAGTACTTC; CDR3 protein: CASIDRNTYEQYF; V gene: TRBV27; J gene: TRBJ2-7; D gene: .; clone size: .
CDR3 DNA: TGTGCCTGGAGTGTACTAGGAGAGACCCAGTACTTC; CDR3 protein: CAWSVLGETQYF; V gene: TRBV30; J gene: TRBJ2-5; D gene: .; clone size: few
CDR3 DNA: TGTGCCAGCAGCTTCGGACTAGCGGGGACTACCCTATCGCAGTATTTT; CDR3 protein: CASSFGLAGTTLSQYF; V gene: TRBV5-6; J gene: TRBJ2-3; D gene: TRBD2; clone size: .
CDR3 DNA: TGTGCCACCAGCAGAGATGGAGGGGCCATCATTCAGTACTTC; CDR3 protein: CATSRDGGAIIQYF; V gene: TRBV15; J gene: TRBJ2-4; D gene: .; clone size: few
CDR3 DNA: TGTGCCTGGAGTGTATCAGACAGGGGGACGTCACCCCTCCACTTT; CDR3 protein: CAWSVSDRGTSPLHF; V gene: TRBV30; J gene: TRBJ1-6; D gene: TRBD1; clone size: .
CDR3 DNA: TGTGCCATCAGTGCATCCTACGAGCAGTACTTC; CDR3 protein: CAISASYEQYF; V gene: TRBV10-3; J gene: TRBJ2-7; D gene: .; clone size: .
CDR3 DNA: TGCGCCAGCAGCCAAGTTCCCGGCAGCCCCTACGAGCAGTACTTC; CDR3 protein: CASSQVPGSPYEQYF; V gene: TRBV4-1; J gene: TRBJ2-7; D gene: .; clone size: few
CDR3 DNA: TGCGCCAGCAGCTTGGTACGGCTAGCCAAAAACATTCAGTACTTC; CDR3 protein: CASSLVRLAKNIQYF; V gene: TRBV5-1; J gene: TRBJ2-4; D gene: .; clone size: .
CDR3 DNA: TGTGCCAGCAGCTTCTCGGGGGACACTGAAGCTTTCTTT; CDR3 protein: CASSFSGDTEAFF; V gene: TRBV7-9; J gene: TRBJ1-1; D gene: .; clone size: .
CDR3 DNA: TGTGCCAGTAGTACCCGGGCAAAACTGTTTTTT; CDR3 protein: CASSTRAKLFF; V gene: TRBV19; J gene: TRBJ1-4; D gene: .; clone size: .
CDR3 DNA: TGTGCCAGTAGGACAGGGACTTCACCCCTCCACTTT; CDR3 protein: CASRTGTSPLHF; V gene: TRBV19; J gene: TRBJ1-6; D gene: TRBD1; clone size: .
CDR3 DNA: TGCAGCGTTGTAACAGACGGAAACACCATATATTTT; CDR3 protein: CSVVTDGNTIYF; V gene: TRBV29-1; J gene: TRBJ1-3; D gene: .; clone size: .
CDR3 DNA: TGTGCCACCCAGAGGGGTTTGGGTAATTCACCCCTCCACTTT; CDR3 protein: CATQRGLGNSPLHF; V gene: TRBV2; J gene: TRBJ1-6; D gene: .; clone size: many
CDR3 DNA: TGTGCCATCAGAATACCGGGACACATAGAACATAGCAATCAGCCCCAGCATTTT; CDR3 protein: CAIRIPGHIEHSNQPQHF; V gene: TRBV10-3; J gene: TRBJ1-5; D gene: .; clone size: few
CDR3 DNA: TGTGCCAGCAGCTTAGGAGGGACGTACGCTGAAGCTTTCTTT; CDR3 protein: CASSLGGTYAEAFF; V gene: TRBV11-3; J gene: TRBJ1-1; D gene: .; clone size: .
CDR3 DNA: TGTGCCATCAGTGAGTCCTCGACTAGCGGCAACAATGAGCAGTTCTTC; CDR3 protein: CAISESSTSGNNEQFF; V gene: TRBV10-3; J gene: TRBJ2-1; D gene: TRBD2; clone size: .
CDR3 DNA: TGTGCAAGTCGCCGGGACAGGCTGAACACTGAAGCTTTCTTT; CDR3 protein: CASRRDRLNTEAFF; V gene: TRBV12-2; J gene: TRBJ1-1; D gene: .; clone size: .
CDR3 DNA: TGTGCCAGCAGTTACTCGCTTCTGAGCTATGGCTACACCTTC; CDR3 protein: CASSYSLLSYGYTF; V gene: TRBV6-5; J gene: TRBJ1-2; D gene: .; clone size: many
CDR3 DNA: TGTGCCAGCAGTAGAAGGAGGGATAGCAATCAGCCCCAGCATTTT; CDR3 protein: CASSRRRDSNQPQHF; V gene: TRBV6-1; J gene: TRBJ1-5; D gene: .; clone size: .
CDR3 DNA: TGTGCCAGCAGTTATCTCGAGGGGTATGAAAAACTGTTTTTT; CDR3 protein: CASSYLEGYEKLFF; V gene: TRBV6-5; J gene: TRBJ1-4; D gene: .; clone size: .
CDR3 DNA: TGTGCCAGTATTCCCCGGGCAGGGGCCTACGAGCAGTACTTC; CDR3 protein: CASIPRAGAYEQYF; V gene: TRBV19; J gene: TRBJ2-7; D gene: .; clone size: .
CDR3 DNA: TGTGCCAGTAGTAGCGTGGGGGTAAACAATGAGCAGTTCTTC; CDR3 protein: CASSSVGVNNEQFF; V gene: TRBV2; J gene: TRBJ2-1; D gene: .; clone size: .
CDR3 DNA: TGTGCCAGCAGCTTAGTTGGGAAAACTGAAGCTTTCTTT; CDR3 protein: CASSLVGKTEAFF; V gene: TRBV7-2; J gene: TRBJ1-1; D gene: .; clone size: .
CDR3 DNA: TGTGCCATCAGTGAGTCGCTGTTGCCTACCTACGAGCAGTACTTC; CDR3 protein: CAISESLLPTYEQYF; V gene: TRBV10-3; J gene: TRBJ2-7; D gene: .; clone size: .
CDR3 DNA: TGTGCCAGCAGCCCCGCAGGGGCGAACGTCTATGGCTACACCTTC; CDR3 protein: CASSPAGANVYGYTF; V gene: TRBV6-5; J gene: TRBJ1-2; D gene: .; clone size: few
CDR3 DNA: TGTGCCAGCAAGATCCAGCGGGGGAGCACAGATACGCAGTATTTT; CDR3 protein: CASKIQRGSTDTQYF; V gene: TRBV7-2; J gene: TRBJ2-3; D gene: TRBD2; clone size: .
CDR3 DNA: TGTGCCAGCTCACTCACGGACAGACCAGCTTACACCGGGGAGCTGTTTTTT; CDR3 protein: CASSLTDRPAYTGELFF; V gene: TRBV18; J gene: TRBJ2-2; D gene: .; clone size: .
CDR3 DNA: TGTGCCAGCAGCTTAGCGTTAGGCTTGGAGACCCAGTACTTC; CDR3 protein: CASSLALGLETQYF; V gene: TRBV7-2; J gene: TRBJ2-5; D gene: .; clone size: .
CDR3 DNA: TGTGCCAGCAGTTCCAGCGGGGCGGCTTCCTACGAGCAGTACTTC; CDR3 protein: CASSSSGAASYEQYF; V gene: TRBV6-5; J gene: TRBJ2-7; D gene: TRBD2; clone size: .
CDR3 DNA: TGTGCCAGCAGCACAGGAGGGGTGTTCACTGAAGCTTTCTTT; CDR3 protein: CASSTGGVFTEAFF; V gene: TRBV7-9; J gene: TRBJ1-1; D gene: .; clone size: .